The source of this T cell receptor (beta chain) is a study of cytomegalovirus exposure and HLA in healthy donors. Primers for the PCR totalled 60 Vbeta and 13 Jbeta. Profiling relied on immunoSEQ multiplex PCR, and the TCRdb table lists in-frame clones only, not all of them. The sample consists of 85,000 to 130,000 clones, around 74% of them appearing once. The CDR3 sequence is 13 residues long. V was pared by 2 bases and J by 6 bases, with 8 bases between. The germline V gene has CDR1 SGHDN and CDR2 FVKESK. The chain carries TRBV14 and TRBJ2-1, with a tentative D call TRBD2 (5 bases). Sequencing was carried out using PBMCs. The clonotype originates from a male donor in good health and CMV-seropositive. For the CDR3, the DNA is TGTGCCAGCAGCCAACCCGGACTCAATGAGCAGTTCTTC. Translating it yields CASSQPGLNEQFF.